A selection of T cell receptor beta chains follows, all from one sample in a study of blood T cell repertoires in COVID-19. Produced via immunoSEQ multiplex PCR; TCRdb's table is partial and in-frame only. The data contain 60,000 to 65,000 clones, approximately 80% of them seen just once; the ten biggest clones take up approximately 15%. Sequenced: peripheral blood. The receptors originated from a man aged 55 to 70 with COVID-19, enrolled during active disease. The CDR3 runs from the conserved cysteine through the conserved F or W. The D gene is left open where the match is weak. Size is stated for part of the rows, as once, few or many counts, or as a class when the clone is expanded.

size: NA
D: TRBD1
V: TRBV7-9
J: TRBJ1-3
DNA: TGTGCCAGTTGGACAGGAAGAAACACCATATATTTT
CDR3: CASWTGRNTIYF

size: NA
D: NA
V: TRBV29-1
J: TRBJ1-6
DNA: TGCAGCGTTGATCGAAGGGGGAACTATAATTCACCCCTCCACTTT
CDR3: CSVDRRGNYNSPLHF

size: medium-sized
D: NA
V: TRBV12-3/TRBV12-4
J: TRBJ2-7
DNA: TGTGCCAGCAGTTTGCGGGCTGGGCAGTACTTC
CDR3: CASSLRAGQYF

size: NA
D: TRBD1
V: TRBV3-1/TRBV3-2
J: TRBJ1-2
DNA: TGTGCCAGCAGCCAAGCTCACAGGGGCATCTATGGCTACACCTTC
CDR3: CASSQAHRGIYGYTF

size: NA
D: TRBD2
V: TRBV9
J: TRBJ2-1
DNA: TGTGCCAGCAGCGTAGCTAGCGGGGTATTCAATGAGCAGTTCTTC
CDR3: CASSVASGVFNEQFF

size: NA
D: NA
V: TRBV9
J: TRBJ1-6
DNA: TGTGCCAGCAGCGGGGAGGGCAGGAATTTTCAATCACCCCTCCACTTT
CDR3: CASSGEGRNFQSPLHF

size: few
D: TRBD2
V: TRBV4-2
J: TRBJ2-7
DNA: TGTGCCAGCAGCCAGGTAAACCTACTAGCGGGAGTTCGCGAGCAGTACTTC
CDR3: CASSQVNLLAGVREQYF

size: few
D: NA
V: TRBV3-1/TRBV3-2
J: TRBJ1-2
DNA: TGTGCCAGCAGCCCAATGGTGGTGAGTGGCTACACCTTC
CDR3: CASSPMVVSGYTF

size: NA
D: TRBD1
V: TRBV6-2/TRBV6-3
J: TRBJ2-3
DNA: TGTGCCAGCAGTACCGGGACAGGGCCCTATTTT
CDR3: CASSTGTGPYF

size: NA
D: NA
V: TRBV6-4
J: TRBJ1-4
DNA: TGTGCCAGCAGCGAACAGGGAGGGGAAAAACTGTTTTTT
CDR3: CASSEQGGEKLFF

size: once
D: NA
V: TRBV7-3
J: TRBJ1-6
DNA: TGTGCCAGCAGCTTTTCGGGGTTTACACCCCTCCACTTT
CDR3: CASSFSGFTPLHF

size: NA
D: NA
V: TRBV4-1
J: TRBJ2-7
DNA: TGCGCCAGCAGCCAAACCCTGGACTACTCCTACGAGCAGTACTTC
CDR3: CASSQTLDYSYEQYF

size: NA
D: NA
V: TRBV5-1
J: TRBJ2-7
DNA: TGCGCCAGCAGCGCGGGGGCAATGGGTGGCGAGCAGTACTTC
CDR3: CASSAGAMGGEQYF

size: NA
D: NA
V: TRBV5-1
J: TRBJ2-6
DNA: TGCGCCAGCAGCTTCGGTCACTCTGGGGCCAACGTCCTGACTTTC
CDR3: CASSFGHSGANVLTF

size: NA
D: TRBD2
V: TRBV20-1
J: TRBJ2-4
DNA: TGCAGTGCCCCGCGGGGGGACATTCAGTACTTC
CDR3: CSAPRGDIQYF

size: NA
D: TRBD1
V: TRBV28
J: TRBJ2-5
DNA: TGTGCCAGCAGTCCCGGGACAGGGCGAGAGACCCAGTACTTC
CDR3: CASSPGTGRETQYF

size: NA
D: NA
V: TRBV27
J: TRBJ1-1
DNA: TGTGCCAGCAGTACGGGGGTAGGCACTGAAGCTTTCTTT
CDR3: CASSTGVGTEAFF

size: NA
D: NA
V: TRBV4-1
J: TRBJ2-5
DNA: TGCGCCAGCAGCCAAGATTACGGAGGGTGGGGGGGCATTGAGACCCAGTACTTC
CDR3: CASSQDYGGWGGIETQYF

size: NA
D: TRBD2
V: TRBV18
J: TRBJ2-2
DNA: TGTGCCAGCTCACCGGGACTAGCTTCCGGGGAGCTGTTTTTT
CDR3: CASSPGLASGELFF

size: NA
D: TRBD1
V: TRBV11-2
J: TRBJ2-7
DNA: TGTGCCAGCAGCACCCGGACAGGGAAGACCGGCGAGCAGTACTTC
CDR3: CASSTRTGKTGEQYF

size: NA
D: TRBD1
V: TRBV15
J: TRBJ2-5
DNA: TGTGCCACCAGCCGGGACAGAGGTTTGGAGACCCAGTACTTC
CDR3: CATSRDRGLETQYF

size: once
D: TRBD1
V: TRBV9
J: TRBJ2-5
DNA: TGTGCCAGCAGTGTTAATTCAGGGGGCGGGGAGACCCAGTACTTC
CDR3: CASSVNSGGGETQYF

size: NA
D: NA
V: TRBV29-1
J: TRBJ1-1
DNA: TGCAGCGTTGTGGTACAGGGGAACACTGAAGCTTTCTTT
CDR3: CSVVVQGNTEAFF

size: NA
D: NA
V: TRBV21-1
J: TRBJ2-5
DNA: TGTGCCAGCAGCAACTTTCGCGGGACAGCGGGAGAGACCCAGTACTTC
CDR3: CASSNFRGTAGETQYF

size: NA
D: TRBD2
V: TRBV19
J: TRBJ2-1
DNA: TGTGCCAGTAGTACGACTAGCGGGTCGTACAATGAGCAGTTCTTC
CDR3: CASSTTSGSYNEQFF

size: NA
D: NA
V: TRBV6-4
J: TRBJ1-6
DNA: TGTGCCAGCAGCCCAATTGGGGGGAAGAATTCACCCCTCCACTTT
CDR3: CASSPIGGKNSPLHF

size: few
D: TRBD1
V: TRBV4-2
J: TRBJ2-6
DNA: TGTGCCAGCAGCCAAGGACAGGGGTATGGGGCCAACGTCCTGACTTTC
CDR3: CASSQGQGYGANVLTF

size: NA
D: TRBD1
V: TRBV27
J: TRBJ1-6
DNA: TGTGCCAGCAGACGTGGGGACAGAGATAATTCACCCCTCCACTTT
CDR3: CASRRGDRDNSPLHF

size: NA
D: TRBD1
V: TRBV23-1
J: TRBJ2-7
DNA: TGCGCCAGCAGTCAATACAGGGGCTACGAGCAGTACTTC
CDR3: CASSQYRGYEQYF

size: NA
D: NA
V: TRBV10-3
J: TRBJ2-5
DNA: TGTGCCACCAGGTCGGCGGTCGAGGAGACCCAGTACTTC
CDR3: CATRSAVEETQYF

size: NA
D: TRBD1
V: TRBV7-9
J: TRBJ2-2
DNA: TGTGCCAGCAGCCCCTGGGACAGGTCGAACACCGGGGAGCTGTTTTTT
CDR3: CASSPWDRSNTGELFF

size: NA
D: NA
V: TRBV2
J: TRBJ1-5
DNA: TGTGCCAGCAGTGAAGTGGCCCCCAGAGGGCCCCAGCATTTT
CDR3: CASSEVAPRGPQHF

size: NA
D: NA
V: TRBV5-6
J: TRBJ2-1
DNA: TGTGCCAGCAGCTTGTTGACGGGGGCCTACAATGAGCAGTTCTTC
CDR3: CASSLLTGAYNEQFF

size: few
D: NA
V: TRBV18
J: TRBJ1-3
DNA: TGTGCCAGCTCACCTGGCAGTACAGGCTCTGGAAACACCATATATTTT
CDR3: CASSPGSTGSGNTIYF

size: NA
D: NA
V: TRBV7-3
J: TRBJ2-5
DNA: TGTGCCAGCAGCTTAATTGCGGGAGAGACCCAGTACTTC
CDR3: CASSLIAGETQYF

size: NA
D: NA
V: TRBV6-5
J: TRBJ2-1
DNA: TGTGCCAGCAGTTCTGTTTACAATGAGCAGTTCTTC
CDR3: CASSSVYNEQFF

size: NA
D: NA
V: TRBV5-5
J: TRBJ2-1
DNA: TGTGCCAGCAGCTTAACGGACACTTACTCCTACAATGAGCAGTTCTTC
CDR3: CASSLTDTYSYNEQFF

size: NA
D: NA
V: TRBV7-6
J: TRBJ1-5
DNA: TGTGCCAGCAGCTTAGCGAAAGACTCTTATAGCAATCAGCCCCAGCATTTT
CDR3: CASSLAKDSYSNQPQHF

size: NA
D: NA
V: TRBV5-6
J: TRBJ1-2
DNA: TGTGCCAGCAGCTTGGCGACAGAAAGCTATGGCTACACCTTC
CDR3: CASSLATESYGYTF

size: NA
D: NA
V: TRBV7-3
J: TRBJ2-1
DNA: TGTGCCAGCAGCTTTGGCCCGAAAACCTACAATGAGCAGTTCTTC
CDR3: CASSFGPKTYNEQFF

size: NA
D: NA
V: TRBV27
J: TRBJ2-3
DNA: TGTGCCATTCAATCCAGAGCAGGATCGCAGTATTTT
CDR3: CAIQSRAGSQYF

size: NA
D: NA
V: TRBV6-6
J: TRBJ1-3
DNA: TGTGCCAGCAGAGGTCTGATATCGGAGGACACCATATATTTT
CDR3: CASRGLISEDTIYF

size: NA
D: NA
V: TRBV5-1
J: TRBJ1-1
DNA: TGCGCCAGCAGCTTAGGAGGGGGGGACACTGAAGCTTTCTTT
CDR3: CASSLGGGDTEAFF

size: many
D: NA
V: TRBV4-1
J: TRBJ1-2
DNA: TGCGCCAGCAGCCAAGGTGGAGGGAGGGGTAACTATGGCTACACCTTC
CDR3: CASSQGGGRGNYGYTF

size: NA
D: TRBD1
V: TRBV3-1/TRBV3-2
J: TRBJ2-2
DNA: TGTGCCAGCAGTTCCGGGACAGGGGGCACCGGGGAGCTGTTTTTT
CDR3: CASSSGTGGTGELFF

size: NA
D: NA
V: TRBV11-1
J: TRBJ1-2
DNA: TGTGCCAGCAGCTTAGCGGGACATTCGGATGGCTACACCTTC
CDR3: CASSLAGHSDGYTF

size: NA
D: NA
V: TRBV27
J: TRBJ1-2
DNA: TGTGCCAGCAGTCCGAGCAGGGAGGTCTATGGCTACACCTTC
CDR3: CASSPSREVYGYTF

size: NA
D: NA
V: TRBV7-9
J: TRBJ2-7
DNA: TGTGCCAGCAGCAACCATATTACGTCGGGAGAGCAGTACTTC
CDR3: CASSNHITSGEQYF

size: NA
D: NA
V: TRBV4-1
J: TRBJ1-1
DNA: TGCGCCAGCAGCCACCCGGGACATCAAGCTTTCTTT
CDR3: CASSHPGHQAFF

size: NA
D: NA
V: TRBV3-1/TRBV3-2
J: TRBJ1-4
DNA: TGTGCCAGCAGCCGGGGGGGGTCTAATGAAAAACTGTTTTTT
CDR3: CASSRGGSNEKLFF

size: NA
D: TRBD1
V: TRBV3-1/TRBV3-2
J: TRBJ1-6
DNA: TGTGCCAGCAGCACCCGACAGGGTAATTCACCCCTCCACTTT
CDR3: CASSTRQGNSPLHF

size: NA
D: NA
V: TRBV9
J: TRBJ2-5
DNA: TGTGCCAGCAGCGTGCAGGGACAAGAGACCCAGTACTTC
CDR3: CASSVQGQETQYF